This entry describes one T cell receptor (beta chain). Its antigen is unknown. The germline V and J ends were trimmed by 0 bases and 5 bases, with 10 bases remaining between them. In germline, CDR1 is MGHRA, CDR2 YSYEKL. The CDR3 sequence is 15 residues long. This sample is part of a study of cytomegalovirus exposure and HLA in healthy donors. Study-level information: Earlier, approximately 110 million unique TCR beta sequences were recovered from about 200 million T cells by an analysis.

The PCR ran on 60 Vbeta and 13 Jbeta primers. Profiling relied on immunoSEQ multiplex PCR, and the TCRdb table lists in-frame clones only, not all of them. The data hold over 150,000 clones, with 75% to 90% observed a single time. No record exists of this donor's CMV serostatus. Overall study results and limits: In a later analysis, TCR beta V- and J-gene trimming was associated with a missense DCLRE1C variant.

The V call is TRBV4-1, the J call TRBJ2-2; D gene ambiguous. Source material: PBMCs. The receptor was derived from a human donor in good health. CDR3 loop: CASSQDRTRTGELFF. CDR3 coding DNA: TGCGCCAGCAGCCAAGATCGAACCAGAACCGGGGAGCTGTTTTTT.